This entry concerns a single T cell receptor (beta chain). Trimming took off 4 bases at V and 5 bases at J, with 26 bases between the two ends. The CDR3 runs 19 residues. Germline-derived CDR1 and CDR2 are SGHDN and FVKESK. The data are from a study of control samples from healthy donors and cancer patients. Clones were read by immunoSEQ multiplex PCR, and TCRdb kept only the in-frame ones, dropping some. The table has some 100,000 clones, 80% to 95% seen once. Sequenced sample: blood. The V and J genes are TRBV14 and TRBJ2-2; D not resolved. The origin of this receptor is a human donor in good health. The donor label of this sample is uncertain. The CDR3 DNA follows: TGTGCCAGCAGCCGCCCCCCTCTCGGGCACCCCGGAAGGACCGGGGAGCTGTTTTTT. It is translated as CASSRPPLGHPGRTGELFF.